This T cell receptor (beta chain) derives from a study of T cell clonotyping in hematopoietic cell transplantation. Remarks on this clone: Antigen specificity is unknown.

Study-wide results and caveats: Recipient TCR diversity dropped after transplant; expanded clonotypes rose from day 30 to 180. Graft donor and pretransplant recipient Inverse Simpson Index values predicted broader posttransplant TCR diversity. At the given depth, recipient repertoires were over 97% de novo clonotypes.

Profiled with immunoSEQ multiplex PCR; TCRdb holds only in-frame clones, not every one. This sample has about 69,000 clones, with roughly 94% found just once. Sequenced sample: peripheral blood mononuclear cells. This receptor was taken from a man aged 45 to 65 in good health. Some clones in this sample may be carry-over from other donors' samples.

The CDR3 loop is CASSYLGGAGELFF. The CDR3 bases are TGTGCCAGCAGCTACCTAGGGGGGGCCGGGGAGCTGTTTTTT. The V and J genes are TRBV7-3 and TRBJ2-2; D possibly corresponds to TRBD2 (7 bases). The germline V gene has CDR1 SGHTA and CDR2 FQGTGA. V lost 4 bases to trimming and J lost 6 bases, with 12 bases between them. The CDR3 loop spans 14 amino acids.